This TCR beta chain was obtained from a study of human T cells and chemical hapten exposure. Study-level background: Sensitization applied 2% DPC to approximately 2 cm by approximately 2 cm of upper inner arm skin. Small pooled library volume differences mainly caused per-sample TCR yield variation.

Within the library, unique molecular identifiers were attached to each individual cDNA molecule. One entry per CDR3 protein, called by TCRdb with MiXCR from the RACE reads. The sample consists of approximately 340,000 distinct CDR3 sequences, roughly 6.9% of them appearing once. The CDR3 has 15 residues. CDR1 is KGHSH, CDR2 LQKENI, per germline. Trimming removed 3 bases at V and 0 bases at J, with 6 bases between. Indicated time point: patch test 1, 2 weeks after DPC sensitization. Treatment of the sample: therapeutic diphenylcyclopropenone sensitization with weekly scalp DPC. Here the sequenced sample was whole blood, taken in connection with sensitization to the hapten diphenylcyclopropenone (DPC). The rearrangement uses TRBV18 and TRBJ1-6; no reliable D call. The sequence came from a woman aged 18-35 years with alopecia areata. Some clones in this sample may be carry-over from other donors' samples. The CDR3 spells CASSPISSYNSPLHF. The CDR3, as DNA: TGTGCCAGCTCACCTATAAGCTCCTATAATTCACCCCTCCACTTT.